This T cell receptor beta chain came from a study of cytomegalovirus exposure and HLA in healthy donors. The V gene's germline CDR1 is SGHNT and CDR2 YYREEE (reference sequence). V shed 4 bases, J shed 6 bases, and the junction held 13 bases outside the gene matches. CDR3 length equals 15 residues. Study observations and caveats: Many donors carried some public TCRs, although rarity characterized most TCR sequences. Specificity for CMV antigens was confirmed in vitro for three of the CMV-associated chains.

The donors were in the roughly 110-subject validation cohort, distinct from the approximately 700-subject first cohort. Note on this clone: Its antigen is unknown.

The data were produced by immunoSEQ multiplex PCR, yet TCRdb's version contains in-frame clones alone and is incomplete. The sample has about 110,000 clones; nearly 97% are singletons. The specimen sequenced was PBMCs. This chain uses TRBV5-4 with TRBJ2-7, with 7 bases matching TRBD1. The TCR comes from a woman between 18 and 29 years old in good health and CMV-seronegative. CDR3 sequence (DNA): TGTGCCAGCAGCCAACCGGGACAGTCATGGGGCGAGCAGTACTTC. Translated, it gives CASSQPGQSWGEQYF.